Following are 9 T cell receptor beta chains from one sample sequenced in a study of cytomegalovirus exposure and HLA in healthy donors. The PCR was carried out with 60 Vbeta primers and 13 Jbeta primers. Some clones are missing from TCRdb's copy, which holds only in-frame ones; the method was immunoSEQ multiplex PCR. Of more than 100,000 clones in the sample, more than 70% are singletons; the top ten hold 0.8% to 0.95%. Sequencing used PBMCs. Receptors were obtained from a woman aged 55-69 years in good health and CMV-seronegative.

Details on this clone: This CDR3 is also generated by other DNA sequences in the sample. The chain employs TRBV5-1 and TRBJ2-2, with 9 nucleotides matching TRBD2. The germline V gene encodes CDR1 SGHRS and CDR2 YFSETQ. CDR3 size: 14 residues. Unmatched junction bases numbered 0, after V lost 0 bases and J lost 6 bases. In DNA form, the CDR3 reads TGCGCCAGCAGCTTGGTAGCGGGAGCCGGGGAGCTGTTTTTT. Translated, it gives CASSLVAGAGELFF. The full variable domain, in which reference TRBV5-1 and TRBJ2-2 provide the parts outside the CDR3, is KAGVTQTPRYLIKTRGQQVTLSCSPISGHRSVSWYQQTPGQGLQFLFEYFSETQRNKGNFPGRFSGRQFSNSRSEMNVSTLELGDSALYLCASSLVAGAGELFFGEGSRLTVL.

This clone was seen a single time. This sequence joins TRBV5-1 and TRBJ2-5, with D maybe TRBD1 (5 bases). The end of the DNA aligns better with TRBJ2-7, so the J call may be wrong. Germline lookup yields CDR1 SGHRS and CDR2 YFSETQ. CDR3 size: 13 residues. The CDR3 nucleotides are TGCGCCAGCAGTTCAGGGATACCCTACGAGCAGTACTTC. Residues: CASSSGIPYEQYF.

This clone was detected a few times. The chain recombines TRBV28 with TRBJ2-1; no reliable D call. Germline V gives CDR1 MDHEN, CDR2 SYDVKM. The CDR3 runs to 13 residues. Trimming left V 5 bases short and J 2 bases short, with 7 bases between. The CDR3 region is CASSQLTYNEQFF. DNA of the CDR3: TGTGCCAGCAGTCAACTAACCTACAATGAGCAGTTCTTC.

This clone has only a few counts. This chain connects TRBV7-3 to TRBJ2-5, with 9 bases lining up with TRBD2. The CDR3 length is 15 residues. V lost 2 bases to trimming and J lost 5 bases; unmatched junction nucleotides: 6. CDR1 is SGHTA and CDR2 is FQGTGA in the germline V gene. This CDR3 reads CASSLGGGAGETQYF. CDR3 coding DNA: TGTGCCAGCAGCTTAGGCGGGGGGGCAGGGGAGACCCAGTACTTC.

This chain uses TRBV9 with TRBJ2-7; TRBD1 is a possible D gene (5 bases). V was trimmed by 4 bases and J by 6 bases, leaving 17 bases between them. The germline CDR1 and CDR2 sequences are SGDLS and YYNGEE. The CDR3 spans 14 residues. In DNA, the CDR3 is TGTGCCAGCAGCCCGGACACACCGAACGTCGAGCAGTACTTC. This gives the protein CASSPDTPNVEQYF. The complete variable domain, with remaining parts taken from reference TRBV9 and TRBJ2-7, reads DSGVTQTPKHLITATGQRVTLRCSPRSGDLSVYWYQQSLDQGLQFLIQYYNGEERAKGNILERFSAQQFPDLHSELNLSSLELGDSALYFCASSPDTPNVEQYFGPGTRLTVT.

This chain connects TRBV15 to TRBJ2-3; D remains unclear. V lost 1 base and J lost 0, with 5 bases in between. This CDR3 region has 14 residues. The germline gives CDR1 LNHNV, CDR2 YYDKDF (reference sequence). Here the CDR3 reads CATSRGQSTDTQYF. The CDR3 nucleotides are TGTGCCACCAGCAGAGGGCAGAGCACAGATACGCAGTATTTT.

The chain links TRBV5-1 to TRBJ2-5; TRBD2 aligns across 9 bases. Germline V CDR1 and CDR2: SGHRS, YFSETQ. The CDR3 consists of 16 residues. J gave up 4 bases and V 4 bases, and 11 bases lay outside the gene matches. CDR3 DNA sequence: TGCGCCAGCAGCCCCGGCGCGGGGGGGCCAGGAGAGACCCAGTACTTC. It yields the protein CASSPGAGGPGETQYF.

The V call is TRBV2, the J call TRBJ1-1; the D is unclear. V was shortened by 8 bases and J by 6 bases, with 13 bases between the two germline ends. There are 12 residues in the CDR3. In germline, CDR1 is SNHLY, CDR2 FYNNEI. CDR3 in amino acids: CASRGPYPEAFF. The DNA for the CDR3 is TGTGCCAGCCGGGGTCCGTATCCTGAAGCTTTCTTT.

This chain uses TRBV27 with TRBJ2-1; TRBD2 is a possible D gene (5 bases). The CDR3 loop spans 16 amino acids. CDR1 is MNHEY and CDR2 is SMNVEV in the germline V gene (reference sequence). Trimming removed 6 bases at V and 6 bases at J, with 21 bases between. CDR3 region: CASSVNPGTKLNEQFF. The CDR3 nucleotides are TGTGCCAGCAGCGTAAACCCGGGAACGAAGCTCAATGAGCAGTTCTTC.